The 20 T cell receptor beta chains presented below share a single source sample, sequenced in a study of beta chain features in type 1 diabetes. cDNA synthesis used the whole RNA isolate, giving expressed TCRB sequences. Clones were sequenced by immunoSEQ multiplex PCR, and TCRdb holds only the in-frame ones, with some missing. This table holds a few hundred thousand clones, 10% to 15% found once. No antigens are known for them. General study results and limits: Type 1 diabetes patients had TCRB CDR3s that were shorter (moderately but significantly so) in all four CD4+ subsets.

Sample: naive CD4+ T cells from blood. Every receptor here comes from a woman between 18 and 30 years old with type 1 diabetes.

This clone was seen a few times. V usage is TRBV5-4 and J usage is TRBJ2-3; possible D gene TRBD2, 6 bases. The CDR3 covers 14 residues. The germline V gene has CDR1 SGHNT and CDR2 YYREEE (reference sequence). V dropped 0 bases and J dropped 4 bases, with 9 bases sitting between them. The CDR3 is CASSLGLAADTQYF. CDR3 DNA: TGTGCCAGCAGCTTGGGTTTAGCGGCAGATACGCAGTATTTT.

The chain combines TRBV15 with TRBJ1-1; D is perhaps TRBD1 (5 bases). Germline assignment: CDR1 LNHNV and CDR2 YYDKDF (reference sequence). The V end was cut by 5 bases, the J end by 5 bases, with 9 bases between. CDR3 size: 12 residues. In DNA form, the CDR3 reads TGTGCCACCAGCGGGGCTCGGACTGAAGCTTTCTTT. Its protein is CATSGARTEAFF.

The chain recombines TRBV5-1 with TRBJ2-2; no reliable D call. CDR3 length: 13 residues. The germline V gene has CDR1 SGHRS and CDR2 YFSETQ. Trimming removed 4 bases at V and 2 bases at J, with 6 bases between. As DNA, the CDR3 is TGCGCCAGCAGCCCAGAAAACACCGGGGAGCTGTTTTTT. Protein sequence: CASSPENTGELFF.

This rearrangement joins TRBV13 to TRBJ2-1, with 9 bases aligning to TRBD1. The CDR3 runs 20 residues. Unmatched junction bases numbered 20, after V lost 0 bases and J lost 8 bases. Germline V gene lookup returns CDR1 PRHDT and CDR2 FYEKMQ (reference sequence). CDR3 in DNA: TGTGCCAGCAGCTTAGGTCCCTTAGTTCAGGACAGGGGTTTTGTGGATGAGCAGTTCTTC. Protein product: CASSLGPLVQDRGFVDEQFF. Combining the CDR3 with reference TRBV13 and TRBJ2-1 gives the whole variable domain AAGVIQSPRHLIKEKRETATLKCYPIPRHDTVYWYQQGPGQDPQFLISFYEKMQSDKGSIPDRFSAQQFSDYHSELNMSSLELGDSALYFCASSLGPLVQDRGFVDEQFFGPGTRLTVL.

This chain uses TRBV5-1 with TRBJ1-2; TRBD1 matches 10 bases. V trimming: 3 bases; J trimming: 5 bases; junction bases outside the gene matches: 4. CDR1 and CDR2 from the germline V gene are SGHRS and YFSETQ. CDR3 length: 14 residues. The CDR3 spells CASSSRTGGYGYTF. In DNA form, the CDR3 reads TGCGCCAGCAGCTCGCGGACAGGGGGGTATGGCTACACCTTC. The whole variable domain, remainder taken from reference TRBV5-1 and TRBJ1-2, is KAGVTQTPRYLIKTRGQQVTLSCSPISGHRSVSWYQQTPGQGLQFLFEYFSETQRNKGNFPGRFSGRQFSNSRSEMNVSTLELGDSALYLCASSSRTGGYGYTFGSGTRLTVV.

The V call is TRBV4-3, the J call TRBJ1-6; D is perhaps TRBD1 (5 bases). Trimming took 0 bases from V and 3 from J, leaving 6 bases between them. The CDR3 loop spans 15 amino acids. Germline V gene sequence: CDR1 LGHNA, CDR2 YSLEER. CDR3 nucleotides: TGCGCCAGCAGCCAAGAGCAGGGCTATAATTCACCCCTCCACTTT. This sequence encodes CASSQEQGYNSPLHF.

This clone was seen a few times. V and J are TRBV4-3 and TRBJ2-1; D unclear. V was clipped by 0 bases and J by 2 bases, with 14 bases between them. CDR3 length: 17 residues. Germline lookup yields CDR1 LGHNA and CDR2 YSLEER. CDR3 bases: TGCGCCAGCAGCCAAGATTCCCGGCTAGATCCCTACAATGAGCAGTTCTTC. Amino acid sequence: CASSQDSRLDPYNEQFF.

This clone was recorded a few times. The chain uses TRBV7-6 and TRBJ2-7; perhaps TRBD2 as D (5 bases). The germline gives CDR1 SGHVS, CDR2 FNYEAQ. V lost 5 bases and J lost 6, with 14 bases in between. The CDR3 has 13 residues. The CDR3 DNA follows: TGTGCCAGCAGCCCCGGACTGTTATCCGAGCAGTACTTC. Amino acid sequence: CASSPGLLSEQYF.

The V gene is TRBV5-4, the J gene TRBJ1-3; tentatively, D is TRBD1 (5 bases). This CDR3 spans 14 amino acids. Deletions cut 4 bases from V and 0 bases from J, with 8 bases between. Per the germline V gene, CDR1 is SGHNT and CDR2 is YYREEE (reference sequence). CDR3 sequence: CASSPGLSGNTIYF. The CDR3 DNA sequence: TGTGCCAGCAGCCCAGGGCTCTCTGGAAACACCATATATTTT.

The gene calls are TRBV7-2 and TRBJ1-1; 8 bases map to TRBD1. Looked up from germline, CDR1 is SGHTA and CDR2 is FQGNSA. J gave up 8 bases and V 5 bases, and 4 bases lay outside the gene matches. CDR3 length: 12 residues. CDR3 loop: CASSTYRGEAFF. CDR3 nucleotide sequence: TGTGCCAGCAGCACCTACAGGGGGGAAGCTTTCTTT.

A few counts support this clone. The V and J genes are TRBV9 and TRBJ2-7; 13 bases are a match to TRBD2. There are 16 residues in the CDR3. Looked up from germline, CDR1 is SGDLS and CDR2 is YYNGEE. The V and J ends lost 2 bases and 6 bases, in that order; junction bases with no gene match: 8. CDR3 sequence reads: CASSVSGLAGAGEQYF. CDR3 bases: TGTGCCAGCAGCGTTAGCGGACTAGCGGGAGCGGGCGAGCAGTACTTC.

The table lists this clone with a few counts. V is TRBV19 and J is TRBJ2-1; a weak D match, TRBD2 (6 bases). Trimming pared 4 bases from V and 2 bases from J, leaving 9 bases between. Germline V gene lookup returns CDR1 LNHDA and CDR2 SQIVND (reference sequence). There are 14 residues in the CDR3. The CDR3, as DNA: TGTGCCAGTAGTACGCGGGGCCCCTACAATGAGCAGTTCTTC. It translates to CASSTRGPYNEQFF.

This rearrangement joins TRBV7-2 to TRBJ2-1; TRBD2 matches 8 bases. The J segment lost 12 bases and the V segment lost 7 bases, leaving 8 bases of the junction unmatched. CDR1 SGHTA and CDR2 FQGNSA come from the germline V gene. The CDR3 length is 12 residues. CDR3: CASTRGTRPQFF. Written as DNA, the CDR3 is TGTGCCAGCACCCGGGGGACTAGACCGCAGTTCTTC.

The chain employs TRBV5-6 and TRBJ1-6; TRBD1 aligns across 7 bases. V trimming: 4 bases; J trimming: 14 bases; junction bases outside the gene matches: 12. This CDR3 has 14 residues. Germline V gene sequence: CDR1 SGHDT, CDR2 YYEEEE. The CDR3 reads CASSVLQGRLTLHF. DNA of the CDR3: TGTGCCAGCAGCGTCCTACAGGGGAGGTTAACCCTCCACTTT.

This clone was seen a few times. CDR3 DNA: TGTGCCAGCAGCCAACGCAGGGACAGGGCCGGGGAGCTGTTTTTT. Amino acids: CASSQRRDRAGELFF. The rearrangement links TRBV14 to TRBJ2-2; 9 bases agree with TRBD1. CDR3 length: 15 amino acids. V was clipped by 2 bases and J by 6 bases; unmatched bases: 4. CDR1 and CDR2 (germline): SGHDN, FVKESK.

This clone was seen more than once but under ten times. This chain uses TRBV4-1 with TRBJ1-1; D uncertain. CDR1 MGHRA and CDR2 YSYEKL come from the germline V gene. Trimming cost V 7 bases and J 1 base, with 13 bases left between them. This CDR3 region has 14 residues. The chain's CDR3 is CASTQRFQNTEAFF. The CDR3 DNA sequence: TGCGCCAGCACCCAGAGGTTCCAGAACACTGAAGCTTTCTTT.

The chain combines TRBV9 with TRBJ2-5; maybe TRBD1 (6 bases). In germline, CDR1 is SGDLS, CDR2 YYNGEE. The CDR3 covers 13 residues. Trimming stripped 0 bases from V and 3 bases from J, with 6 bases between. CDR3 sequence reads: CASSVGTEETQYF. CDR3 sequence (DNA): TGTGCCAGCAGCGTAGGGACAGAAGAGACCCAGTACTTC.

The chain has TRBV19 and TRBJ1-1; possibly TRBD1 for D (6 bases). Germline values: CDR1 LNHDA, CDR2 SQIVND (reference sequence). The CDR3 loop spans 15 amino acids. Deletions cut 6 bases from V and 5 bases from J, with 19 bases between. CDR3 protein: CASSYPPGVGTEAFF. CDR3 DNA sequence: TGTGCCAGTAGCTATCCCCCAGGGGTTGGAACTGAAGCTTTCTTT.

This clone was seen a handful of times. The CDR3 reads CASGKPGQVNEQYF. CDR3 sequence (DNA): TGTGCCAGCGGGAAGCCGGGACAGGTTAACGAGCAGTACTTC. V gene TRBV28 combines with J gene TRBJ2-7; 8 bases line up with TRBD1. CDR1 is MDHEN and CDR2 is SYDVKM in the germline V gene. V lost 8 bases, J lost 5 bases, and 11 bases stayed unmatched. The CDR3 covers 14 residues. The entire variable domain, with the rest obtained from reference TRBV28 and TRBJ2-7, is as follows: DVKVTQSSRYLVKRTGEKVFLECVQDMDHENMFWYRQDPGLGLRLIYFSYDVKMKEKGDIPEGYSVSREKKERFSLILESASTNQTSMYLCASGKPGQVNEQYFGPGTRLTVT.

With regard to this clone: Other DNA sequences in the sample encode the same CDR3. V usage is TRBV28 and J usage is TRBJ1-1; 7 bases fit TRBD1. V dropped 5 bases and J dropped 2; count of bases not matched to a gene: 5. CDR3 length equals 14 residues. Germline loops: CDR1 MDHEN, CDR2 SYDVKM. As DNA, the CDR3 is TGTGCCAGCAGTCCTGGGACAGCCAACACTGAAGCTTTCTTT. Translating it yields CASSPGTANTEAFF.